What follows is one T cell receptor (beta chain) and its context. Its antigen is still unknown. This sample is part of a study of T cell responses to AZD1222 COVID-19 vaccine. Study conclusions and caveats: Spike was spanned by vaccine-associated CD4 TCRs, with dominance at 160-218 and 743-854. Among AZD1222 vaccinees, only six or seven were seropositive at baseline.

This CDR3 has 16 residues. V shed 5 bases and J shed 4 bases, with 20 bases lying between them. Germline loops: CDR1 SGHTA, CDR2 FQGNSA. Profiling relied on immunoSEQ multiplex PCR, and the TCRdb table lists in-frame clones only, not all of them. Counted here are about 150,000 clones, approximately 91% occurring once; the ten biggest clones make up 6.9%. The sequence derives from an adult who had recovered from COVID-19. The starting material was peripheral blood, obtained after recovery from COVID-19. The chain joins TRBV7-2 to TRBJ1-2, with D possibly TRBD1 on 5 matching bases. CDR3 nucleotides: TGTGCCAGCAGCACCCCCCGAAGTTTAGGGGCCTATGGCTACACCTTC. It encodes CASSTPRSLGAYGYTF.